What follows are 3 T cell receptor beta chains derived from one specimen sequenced in a study of T-cell memory formation after mild COVID-19 (dated by TCRdb to the early 2020s). The library was built by means of 5' RACE. The data were produced on an Illumina NovaSeq 6000. TCRdb reran the public reads through fastp at Q25 and MiXCR, keeping productive beta chains. When rows share a CDR3 protein, they turn into one entry using the most common DNA and genes. The sample table holds around 190,000 distinct CDR3 sequences, of which approximately 17% were seen once. In total, the top ten clones hold 3.9% of the sample. Sequencing was carried out using PBMCs or a T cell subset sorted from them (not recorded which). These receptors were collected from a man aged 18 to 35 who had mild COVID-19 (a few samples of this study predate the infection). The sample titles of this study are shuffled in the database, so cell type and time point are left out; the donor was told from shared clones.

This sequence joins TRBV7-3 and TRBJ2-4; no clear D. The CDR3 is 13 amino acids. The germline V gene has CDR1 SGHTA and CDR2 FQGTGA. Trimming took 0 bases from V and 8 from J, leaving 8 bases between them. The DNA for the CDR3 is TGTGCCAGCAGCTTAACAGTTTCGGACATTCAGTACTTC. This gives the protein CASSLTVSDIQYF.

The gene calls are TRBV3-1 and TRBJ2-3, with D possibly being TRBD1 or TRBD2 (5 bases each). This CDR3 is built from 16 residues. The V end was cut by 1 base, the J end by 2 bases, with 13 bases between. In germline, CDR1 is LGHDT, CDR2 YNNKEL (reference sequence). In DNA form, the CDR3 reads TGTGCCAGCAGCCAAGCTTGGGACCGAAACACAGATACGCAGTATTTT. This codes for CASSQAWDRNTDTQYF.

This clonotype was counted only a few times. Written as DNA, the CDR3 is TGTGCCAGCAGGCGGACCCAGGCCGGAGGGACAGATACGCAGTATTTT. Translating it yields CASRRTQAGGTDTQYF. V and J are TRBV7-2 and TRBJ2-3, with D tentatively TRBD2 (6 bases). The CDR3 has 16 amino acids. Trimming left V 6 bases short and J 3 bases short, with 19 bases between. Germline CDR1 and CDR2: SGHTA and FQGNSA.